The rows below give T cell receptor beta chains drawn from one sample of a study of spatial heterogeneity in lung cancer. TCRdb independently ran MiXCR on the 5' RACE reads; one entry per CDR3 protein. Of several thousand distinct CDR3 sequences in the sample, approximately 8% are singletons; the top ten hold 30%. Sequenced here: PBMCs, sampled at surgery. The receptors come from a female donor with early-stage non-small cell lung cancer. CDR3s include the opening cysteine and the closing phenylalanine or tryptophan. A D gene is named only where the DNA matches it firmly. The size field is filled for only some rows; it gives once, few, many or a size class.

. TRBJ1-5 . TRBV19 TGTGCCAGTAGTCCGCGGGACCGCAGCAATCAGCCCCAGCATTTT CASSPRDRSNQPQHF
many TRBJ2-5 TRBD1 TRBV20-1 TGCAGTGCTAGAGGACAGGGTTCGGAGACCCAGTACTTC CSARGQGSETQYF
medium-sized TRBJ2-3 . TRBV29-1 TGCAGCGTTGTGACAGATACGCAGTATTTT CSVVTDTQYF
medium-sized TRBJ2-3 . TRBV6-1 TGTGCCAGCAGTCTGGGGAGCACAGATACGCAGTATTTT CASSLGSTDTQYF
. TRBJ1-1 . TRBV2 TGTGCCAGCAGTGTGGAGAGGTACACTGAAGCTTTCTTT CASSVERYTEAFF
. TRBJ2-1 . TRBV2 TGTGCCAGCAGTGGGGGCGAGCAGTTCTTC CASSGGEQFF
many TRBJ1-1 . TRBV18 TGTGCCAGCTCTCGGAACTCTGAAGCTTTCTTT CASSRNSEAFF
medium-sized TRBJ2-5 . TRBV20-1 TGCAGTGCCCCCGGACCCGGGCAAGAGACCCAGTACTTC CSAPGPGQETQYF
many TRBJ2-2 . TRBV11-3 TGTGCCAGCAGCGCAAGCACCGGGGAGCTGTTTTTT CASSASTGELFF
few TRBJ1-5 . TRBV23-1 TGCGCCAGCAGTCAACAGCCCCAGCATTTT CASSQQPQHF
many TRBJ2-7 . TRBV12-3/TRBV12-4 TGTGCCAGCAGTTCACGACAGGCGAGCTCCTACGAGCAGTACTTC CASSSRQASSYEQYF
. TRBJ2-1 TRBD2 TRBV29-1 TGCAGCGCTGTGGGGCTAGCGGGGGGGCCCAGCGACAATGAGCAGTTCTTC CSAVGLAGGPSDNEQFF
many TRBJ2-2 TRBD2 TRBV29-1 TGCAGCGCTACCGGGACTAGCGGGTCCGGGGAGCTGTTTTTT CSATGTSGSGELFF
many TRBJ1-1 . TRBV6-4 TGTGCCACCCGGACGGGAATGAACACTGAAGCTTTCTTT CATRTGMNTEAFF
few TRBJ2-6 TRBD1 TRBV7-6 TGTGCCAGCAGCCCGCGCCAGGGGGCTGGGGCCAACGTCCTGACTTTC CASSPRQGAGANVLTF
few TRBJ1-6 . TRBV19 TGTGCCAGTAGTATGGACCGGGACCTCCGTTCACCCCTCCACTTT CASSMDRDLRSPLHF
. TRBJ1-1 TRBD1 TRBV29-1 TGCAGCGTTGAAGTCGGACAGGGCCGTGTCGCTTTCTTT CSVEVGQGRVAFF
medium-sized TRBJ2-5 . TRBV19 TGTGCCAGTAGTATAGGTATGGTGAGGACGGGAATTGAGACCCAGTACTTC CASSIGMVRTGIETQYF
medium-sized TRBJ2-7 TRBD1 TRBV5-1 TGCGCCAGCAGCGGATCCGGGACAGTTTCCTACGAGCAGTACTTC CASSGSGTVSYEQYF
many TRBJ2-3 . TRBV11-2 TGTGCCAGCAGCCTAGCCCTGGGGCTTACGCAGTATTTT CASSLALGLTQYF
medium-sized TRBJ1-2 . TRBV29-1 TGCAGCGTTGTGACACCCTATGGCTACACCTTC CSVVTPYGYTF
. TRBJ2-7 TRBD1 TRBV20-1 TGCAGTGCTATACAGGGGCTGGGTGAGCAGTACTTC CSAIQGLGEQYF
few TRBJ2-3 . TRBV20-1 TGCAGTGCTAGTTACATGGATACGCAGTATTTT CSASYMDTQYF
medium-sized TRBJ2-5 . TRBV27 TGTGCCAGCAGCATCAAGGCCTACCAAGAGACCCAGTACTTC CASSIKAYQETQYF
. TRBJ1-2 . TRBV29-1 TGCAGCGCTGGGGAGGGACCCGACTATGGCTACACCTTC CSAGEGPDYGYTF
many TRBJ2-2 TRBD1 TRBV20-1 TGCAGTGCTAGATCCAGGGGGCCCGGGGAGCTGTTTTTT CSARSRGPGELFF
many TRBJ2-5 . TRBV12-3/TRBV12-4 TGTGCCAGCACTCTATCGGAGGGGGGAAATGGAGAGACCCAGTACTTC CASTLSEGGNGETQYF
. TRBJ2-2 TRBD2 TRBV7-9 TGTGCCAGTAGCCCAGGGAGGGCTGGGGCTAGTCAACCGAACACCGGGGAGCTGTTTTTT CASSPGRAGASQPNTGELFF
many TRBJ1-1 . TRBV5-5 TGTGCCAGCAGCTGGGGGGTCCCTGAAGCTTTCTTT CASSWGVPEAFF
many TRBJ1-2 TRBD1 TRBV6-1 TGTGCCAGCAGTGGAGGGACAGACTATGGCTACACCTTC CASSGGTDYGYTF
many TRBJ1-1 . TRBV23-1 TGCGCCAGCAGTCTTCCGGAGGAGACTGAAGCTTTCTTT CASSLPEETEAFF
many TRBJ2-1 . TRBV29-1 TGCAGCGTTGTGGGCGGCCATACGGGGTACAATGAGCAGTTCTTC CSVVGGHTGYNEQFF
medium-sized TRBJ1-5 . TRBV23-1 TGCGCCAGCAGTCAATTATTAGGGGGGGCTCTTGGTCAGCCCCAGCATTTT CASSQLLGGALGQPQHF
medium-sized TRBJ2-3 TRBD1 TRBV6-1 TGTGCCAGCAGTGTATCCGGGACAGGGGCAGATACGCAGTATTTT CASSVSGTGADTQYF
many TRBJ1-5 . TRBV6-1 TGTGCCAGCAGGGTCGGGCAACAGCCCCAGCATTTT CASRVGQQPQHF
many TRBJ1-4 . TRBV6-5 TGTGCCAGCAGTTTGGGCGGAGGGTACGAAAAACTGTTTTTT CASSLGGGYEKLFF
many TRBJ2-3 TRBD2 TRBV23-1 TGCGCCAGCAATCAACGATCCTCCCGACTAGCGGGAGAGACAGATACGCAGTATTTT CASNQRSSRLAGETDTQYF
medium-sized TRBJ2-1 . TRBV18 TGTGCCAGCTCACCACCGGGTGAGCAGTTCTTC CASSPPGEQFF
medium-sized TRBJ2-2 . TRBV5-1 TGCGCCAGCAGCCCGGGAGTTGCCAGCGCCTTTAACACCGGGGAGCTGTTTTTT CASSPGVASAFNTGELFF
. TRBJ2-2 . TRBV11-2 TGTGCCAGCAGCTTAGGAACCAGACCGGGGGAGCTGTTTTTT CASSLGTRPGELFF
many TRBJ2-7 . TRBV11-2 TGTGCCAGCAGCTTAGGAAACACAGGGTCCTACGAGCAGTACTTC CASSLGNTGSYEQYF
medium-sized TRBJ2-7 . TRBV6-6 TGTGCCATCGGGGCCCTTAGCTCCTACGAGCAGTACTTC CAIGALSSYEQYF
many TRBJ1-3 . TRBV2 TGTGCCAGCAGTGAATCCCCGGGACGGCTCTCTGGAAACACCATATATTTT CASSESPGRLSGNTIYF
medium-sized TRBJ2-7 . TRBV25-1 TGTGCCAGCAGTCCCCTCGGCTACGAGCAGTACTTC CASSPLGYEQYF
many TRBJ1-2 TRBD1 TRBV3-1 TGTGCCAGCAGCCAAGCCACAGGGGCTACCTATGGCTACACCTTC CASSQATGATYGYTF